This TCR beta chain was captured in a study of T cells in Graves' hyperthyroidism and ophthalmopathy. This clonotype was observed many times. Its matching antigen is unknown. Amplified TCR beta CDR3 regions derived from RNA transcripts. RT-PCR in the first round (using the HTBI primer set) targeted the TCR CDR3. TCRdb used MiXCR to reprocess the multiplex PCR reads, holding one entry per CDR3 protein. The table has 300,000 to 450,000 distinct CDR3 sequences, about 13% seen once. The CDR3 has 13 residues. Germline V gives CDR1 SEHNR, CDR2 FQNEAQ (reference sequence). V lost 7 bases and J 5 bases, leaving 14 bases between the germline ends. Study results and caveats: Model-based prediction identified ophthalmopathy a median roughly 5.9 months prior to its onset. Blood samples included most of the expanded thyroid clonotypes exceeding 0.001.

Fresh 10 ml peripheral blood yielded PBMCs. V and J are TRBV7-9 and TRBJ1-2, with D maybe TRBD1 (5 bases). The clonotype comes from a man aged 25-45 years with Graves' hyperthyroidism that later progressed to Graves' ophthalmopathy. The source material was blood. CDR3 region: CASTTGALYGYTF. CDR3 nucleotide sequence: TGTGCCAGCACGACCGGGGCCCTTTATGGCTACACCTTC.